These 8 T cell receptor beta chains were all obtained from the same sample, sequenced in a study of cytomegalovirus exposure and HLA in healthy donors (dated by TCRdb to 2016 to 2017). The library was generated by the immunoSEQ multiplex PCR assay. For the multiplex PCR, a mixture combining 60 forward primers for TCR Vbeta segments and 13 reverse primers for TCR Jbeta segments was used. TCRdb obtained this table from immuneACCESS and retained in-frame rearrangements with V and J assigned. These tables miss some clones; where compared with another copy, unresolved V genes account for less than half of the shortfall, and the remainder is unexplained. The table of this sample itemizes 65,000 to 95,000 clones. Roughly 5.1% of the sample is held by the ten biggest clonotypes. Sequencing input: PBMCs. These receptor sequences come from a young man in good health and CMV-seronegative.

The rearrangement uses TRBV4-2 and TRBJ2-3; 8 positions agree with TRBD2. CDR1 LGHNA and CDR2 YNFKEQ come from the germline V gene. Trimming took 3 bases from V and 4 from J; bases not matched to a gene: 3. The CDR3 is 14 amino acids. CDR3 residues: CASSHREGPDTQYF. CDR3 DNA: TGTGCCAGCAGCCACCGGGAGGGACCAGATACGCAGTATTTT.

The rearrangement uses TRBV13 and TRBJ1-6, with a possible D match to TRBD1 (5 bases). Trimming removed 2 bases from V and 8 bases from J, with 13 bases in between. CDR1 and CDR2 from the germline V gene are PRHDT and FYEKMQ (reference sequence). This CDR3 has 15 residues. The CDR3: CASSLFRGVDSPLHF. CDR3 DNA: TGTGCCAGCAGCTTATTTAGGGGCGTTGATTCACCCCTCCACTTT.

The chain joins TRBV19 to TRBJ2-7; D perhaps matches TRBD2 (5 bases). The CDR3 is 15 amino acids. Trimming pared 5 bases from V and 7 bases from J, leaving 21 bases between. The V gene's germline CDR1 is LNHDA and CDR2 SQIVND (reference sequence). The chain's CDR3 is CASSSMVAGSREQYF. The CDR3 nucleotides read TGTGCCAGTAGTTCTATGGTGGCGGGTTCGCGGGAGCAGTACTTC.

The rearrangement uses TRBV4-1 and TRBJ2-2, with D perhaps matching TRBD2 (5 bases). This CDR3 is built from 19 residues. V dropped 0 bases and J dropped 0 bases, with 17 bases sitting between them. Germline CDR1 reads MGHRA; CDR2 reads YSYEKL. The CDR3 nucleotides read TGCGCCAGCAGCCAAGATGGCCCAAGGACGGACTCGAACACCGGGGAGCTGTTTTTT. Its translation: CASSQDGPRTDSNTGELFF.

V gene TRBV2 combines with J gene TRBJ2-4; no clear D gene. CDR1 SNHLY and CDR2 FYNNEI come from the germline V gene. This CDR3 comprises 12 residues. V lost 5 bases and J lost 8, with 10 bases in between. Written as DNA, the CDR3 is TGTGCCAGCAGTTCCGAGCAAGACATTCAGTACTTC. This gives the protein CASSSEQDIQYF.

In DNA form, the CDR3 reads TGTGCCAGCGAGGAAATCGGCGGGAGGGGGCTCCACTATGGCTACACCTTC. It encodes CASEEIGGRGLHYGYTF. The J gene is TRBJ1-2, the V gene TRBV28; TRBD1 aligns across 7 bases. Germline V lookup: CDR1 MDHEN, CDR2 SYDVKM. The CDR3 covers 17 residues. V lost 8 bases to trimming and J lost 3 bases; unmatched junction nucleotides: 18.

The V and J genes are TRBV5-4 and TRBJ2-7, with 13 bases fitting TRBD2. The CDR3 length is 15 residues. Germline CDR1 and CDR2: SGHNT and YYREEE (reference sequence). V was clipped by 2 bases and J by 9 bases; unmatched bases: 8. CDR3 amino acids: CASSFTTSGGTAQYF. Written as DNA, the CDR3 is TGTGCCAGCAGCTTCACGACTAGCGGGGGGACTGCGCAGTACTTC. The full variable domain, completed using reference TRBV5-4 and TRBJ2-7, is ETGVTQSPTHLIKTRGQQVTLRCSSQSGHNTVSWYQQALGQGPQFIFQYYREEENGRGNFPPRFSGLQFPNYSSELNVNALELDDSALYLCASSFTTSGGTAQYFGPGTRLTVT.

The chain is built from TRBV6-5 and TRBJ2-1, with D perhaps TRBD2 (7 bases). There are 15 residues in the CDR3. Trimming stripped 5 bases from V and 3 bases from J, with 14 bases between. Germline V gene lookup returns CDR1 MNHEY and CDR2 SVGAGI. The CDR3 protein is CASSLTGGLYNEQFF. The CDR3 DNA reads as TGTGCCAGCAGTCTAACGGGGGGCCTCTACAATGAGCAGTTCTTC.